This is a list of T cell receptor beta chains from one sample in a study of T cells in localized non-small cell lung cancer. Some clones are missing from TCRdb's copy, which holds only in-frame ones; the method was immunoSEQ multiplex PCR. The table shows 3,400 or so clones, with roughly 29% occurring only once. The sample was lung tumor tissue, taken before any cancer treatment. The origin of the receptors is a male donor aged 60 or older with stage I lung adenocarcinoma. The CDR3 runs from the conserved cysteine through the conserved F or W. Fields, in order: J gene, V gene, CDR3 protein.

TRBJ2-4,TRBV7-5,CAVPGLAGGRAKNIQYF
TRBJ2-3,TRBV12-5,CASAPGGVDTQYF
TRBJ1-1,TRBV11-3,CASSLGWDTANTEAFF
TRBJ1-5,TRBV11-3,CASSSRTGNNQPQHF
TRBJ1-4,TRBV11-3,CASSQGTGGDGNEKLFF
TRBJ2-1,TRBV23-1,CASSLQGFDEQFF
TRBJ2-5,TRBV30,CAWSLLDRGYETQYF
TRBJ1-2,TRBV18,CASSLTGGIRAYTF
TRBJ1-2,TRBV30,CAWSVGDRTNSGYTF
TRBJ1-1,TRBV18,CASSPSGNTEAFF
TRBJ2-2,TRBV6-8,CASSSWMGLANTGELFF
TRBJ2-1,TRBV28,CASSLGSGREFF
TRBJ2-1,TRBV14,CASSQAPGTRLWNEQFF
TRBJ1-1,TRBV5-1,CASSFPGGGENTEAFF
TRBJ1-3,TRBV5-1,CASSLVAASGNTIYF
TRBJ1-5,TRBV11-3,CASSLGQYSNQPQHF